This note documents a single TCR beta chain sequence. Its antigen is as yet unknown. The data are from a study of cytomegalovirus exposure and HLA in healthy donors. The study's findings and limits: There were 160 or so TCR beta chains listed as cytomegalovirus-associated. Productive status was seen about 87% or about 30% of the time for most TCR beta V segments in an earlier analysis. Based on reports, TCR beta sequences accurately predicted HLA-A and HLA-B alleles for most subjects.

It was with 60 Vbeta and 13 Jbeta primers that the PCR ran. The assay was immunoSEQ multiplex PCR, and TCRdb's table has in-frame clones only and misses some. The sample contains roughly 120,000 clones, 77% of which appear only once. The CDR3 loop spans 13 amino acids. CDR1 and CDR2 from the germline V gene are MDHEN and SYDVKM. V was shortened by 4 bases and J by 7 bases, with 11 bases between the two germline ends. This clonotype originated in a human donor in good health. The sample was PBMCs. The V call is TRBV28, the J call TRBJ1-5, with no clear D. The CDR3 nucleotides are TGTGCCAGCAGTTCCTCCCCGGGGCAGCCCCAGCATTTT. It yields the protein CASSSSPGQPQHF.